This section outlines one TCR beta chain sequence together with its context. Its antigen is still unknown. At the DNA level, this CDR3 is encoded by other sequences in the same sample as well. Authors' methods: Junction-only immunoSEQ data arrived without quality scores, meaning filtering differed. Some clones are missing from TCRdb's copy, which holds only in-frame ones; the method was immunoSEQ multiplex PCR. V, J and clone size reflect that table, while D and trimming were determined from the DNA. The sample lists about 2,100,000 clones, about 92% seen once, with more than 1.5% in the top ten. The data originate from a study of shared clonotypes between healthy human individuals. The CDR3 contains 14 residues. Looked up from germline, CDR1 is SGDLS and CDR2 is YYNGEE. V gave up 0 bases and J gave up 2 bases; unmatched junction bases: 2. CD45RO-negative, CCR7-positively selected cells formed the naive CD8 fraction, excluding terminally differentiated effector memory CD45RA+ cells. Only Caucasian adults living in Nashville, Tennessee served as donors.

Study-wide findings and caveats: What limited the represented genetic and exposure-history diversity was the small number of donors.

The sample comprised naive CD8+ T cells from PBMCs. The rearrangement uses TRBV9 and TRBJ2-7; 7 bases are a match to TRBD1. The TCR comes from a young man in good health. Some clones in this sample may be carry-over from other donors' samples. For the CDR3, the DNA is TGTGCCAGCAGCGTAGGCGGACAGGCCTACGAGCAGTACTTC. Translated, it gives CASSVGGQAYEQYF.